The present T cell receptor (beta chain) was sequenced within a study of CD8+CD57+ T cells in acquired aplastic anemia. Study as a whole: Each DNA sample taken from sorted CD4+ and CD8+ cells came to around 3.4 ug on average.

This clonotype has a count of ten or more. Genomic DNA was employed as the template in profiling TCR beta VDJ and CDR3. TCRdb re-derived calls from the reads in MiXCR, one entry per CDR3 protein. Of about 220,000 distinct CDR3 sequences listed, 45% to 50% are singletons. CDR1 SNHLY and CDR2 FYNNEI come from the germline V gene. V lost 0 bases, J lost 3 bases, and 11 bases stayed unmatched. This CDR3 is built from 17 residues. Only patients with CD8+CD57+ cell expansion on flow cytometry were chosen for sequencing. No therapy was given to patients before blood sampling. The V gene is TRBV2, the J gene TRBJ2-7, with 7 bases lining up with TRBD1. The source is a human donor with aplastic anemia. Specimen: sorted CD4+, CD8+, or CD8+CD57+ T cells (not recorded which) from PBMCs. Written as DNA, the CDR3 is TGTGCCAGCAGTGAAGCGCTTCAGGGACAGACCTACTACGAGCAGTACTTC. Its translation is CASSEALQGQTYYEQYF.